A selection of T cell receptor beta chains follows, all from one sample in a study of blood T cell repertoires in COVID-19. Some clones are missing from TCRdb's copy, which holds only in-frame ones; the method was immunoSEQ multiplex PCR. This sample yields approximately 200,000 clones, of which 70% to 90% are seen a single time; around 1.4% belongs to the top ten. The sample comprised peripheral blood. The receptors come from a man aged 18 to 30 with active or convalescent COVID-19. CDR3s include the opening cysteine and the closing phenylalanine or tryptophan. D genes are given only for firm matches. Clone size appears in some rows only: once, few, many, or a class for an expanded clone.

clone_size	d_call	v_call	j_call	cdr3_nt	cdr3_aa
many	TRBD2	TRBV4-2	TRBJ2-1	TGTGCCAGCAGCCAAAGAGCTAGCGGGAGAGGGTCCTACAATGAGCAGTTCTTC	CASSQRASGRGSYNEQFF
NA	NA	TRBV2	TRBJ1-6	TGTGCCAGCAGTTGGGTGGGAGGGAATTCACCCCTCCACTTT	CASSWVGGNSPLHF
NA	NA	TRBV11-3	TRBJ2-5	TGTGCCAGCAGCTTATCGGTACAGGGAAGCTCTCAGGAGACCCAGTACTTC	CASSLSVQGSSQETQYF
NA	TRBD2	TRBV29-1	TRBJ2-1	TGCAGCGCTAAGGGACTAGCGGTCTACAATGAGCAGTTCTTC	CSAKGLAVYNEQFF
NA	NA	TRBV5-1	TRBJ2-2	TGCGCCAGCAGCTTGGGTCGTCCGAACACCGGGGAGCTGTTTTTT	CASSLGRPNTGELFF
few	NA	TRBV5-1	TRBJ1-1	TGCGCCAGCAGCTCGCTGCCGGGCCCGGGGATGAACACTGAAGCTTTCTTT	CASSSLPGPGMNTEAFF
few	TRBD1	TRBV12-3/TRBV12-4	TRBJ1-2	TGTGCCAGCAGTCGACAGGGGGTTGCTGGCTACACCTTC	CASSRQGVAGYTF
NA	NA	TRBV4-1	TRBJ2-2	TGCGCCAGCAGCCAAGGAGCGGCCGTGAGGGAGCTGTTTTTT	CASSQGAAVRELFF
few	NA	TRBV13	TRBJ1-4	TGTGCCAGCAGCGGACAAACTACAGGGCCCCAAAGACTGTTTTTT	CASSGQTTGPQRLFF
NA	TRBD1	TRBV6-2/TRBV6-3	TRBJ1-5	TGTGCCAGCAGTTACTTGGGACAGAGCAATCAGCCCCAGCATTTT	CASSYLGQSNQPQHF
NA	TRBD1	TRBV23-1	TRBJ2-5	TGCGCCAGCAGTCAATCGACAGGGACGGAGACCCAGTACTTC	CASSQSTGTETQYF
NA	TRBD1	TRBV28	TRBJ2-1	TGTGCCAGCAGTACCCCGACAGGGAACTCCTACAATGAGCAGTTCTTC	CASSTPTGNSYNEQFF
NA	TRBD1	TRBV9	TRBJ2-7	TGTGCCAGCAGCCTCGGGACAGGGGTGGCCTACGAGCAGTACTTC	CASSLGTGVAYEQYF
NA	TRBD2	TRBV13	TRBJ2-7	TGTGCCAGCAGCACCCGACTAGCGGGCTCGTACGAGCAGTACTTC	CASSTRLAGSYEQYF
NA	NA	TRBV4-3	TRBJ2-4	TGCGCCAGCAGCCAAGATTCGGGAAGAGATGTGAAAAACATTCAGTACTTC	CASSQDSGRDVKNIQYF
NA	TRBD1	TRBV27	TRBJ2-7	TGTGCCAGCAGTGGAACGGGACAGGGGATCCACGAGCAGTACTTC	CASSGTGQGIHEQYF
NA	TRBD2	TRBV5-1	TRBJ2-3	TGCGCCAGCAGCTTGTTTGGAGCGGGAGCAACAGATACGCAGTATTTT	CASSLFGAGATDTQYF
NA	NA	TRBV5-1	TRBJ2-7	TGCGCCAGCAGCCGGACAGTTAGCTCCTACGAGCAGTACTTC	CASSRTVSSYEQYF
NA	TRBD2	TRBV27	TRBJ2-1	TGTGCCAGCAGTTTATTGGGCCCCCGCGGGAGGGCCGACAATGAGCAGTTCTTC	CASSLLGPRGRADNEQFF
NA	NA	TRBV2	TRBJ1-4	TGTGCCAGCAGTGGGGGGGTTGAAAAACTGTTTTTT	CASSGGVEKLFF
NA	NA	TRBV27	TRBJ2-7	TGTGCCAGCAGTTCCAGGGGGGACCTTTTGGGCGAGCAGTACTTC	CASSSRGDLLGEQYF
once	NA	TRBV6-6	TRBJ1-2	TGTGCCAGCAGTTACCACCAGGGAAGGGCAAACTATGGCTACACCTTC	CASSYHQGRANYGYTF
NA	TRBD1	TRBV9	TRBJ1-5	TGTGCCAGCAGCGTAGGACAGGGGGCCAGACAGCCCCAGCATTTT	CASSVGQGARQPQHF
NA	NA	TRBV28	TRBJ2-2	TGTGCCAGCAGTTTCGTTTTTAGGGGCGGTACCGGGGAGCTGTTTTTT	CASSFVFRGGTGELFF
NA	NA	TRBV7-2	TRBJ2-5	TGTGCCAGCAGCTCGACACTCCAAGAGACCCAGTACTTC	CASSSTLQETQYF
NA	NA	TRBV6-4	TRBJ2-3	TGTGCCAGCAGTGGGTCAGAATTGGATACGCAGTATTTT	CASSGSELDTQYF
NA	NA	TRBV6-1	TRBJ2-1	TGTGCCAGCAGCCGGGATTCCTACAATGAGCAGTTCTTC	CASSRDSYNEQFF
NA	NA	TRBV7-2	TRBJ2-5	TGTGCCAGCAGCTTAGTAGACGGGCGGGTTGAGACCCAGTACTTC	CASSLVDGRVETQYF
NA	NA	TRBV6-4	TRBJ2-6	TGTGCCAGCAGTGAATATGGCCACCACTCTGGGGCCAACGTCCTGACTTTC	CASSEYGHHSGANVLTF
NA	TRBD2	TRBV9	TRBJ2-4	TGTGCCAGCAGCGTAGTGGGCAGGGAGGGAAACATTCAGTACTTC	CASSVVGREGNIQYF
once	TRBD2	TRBV10-3	TRBJ2-1	TGTGCCATCAACAAGGGACTAGCGGGGGAGAGCTCCTACAATGAGCAGTTCTTC	CAINKGLAGESSYNEQFF
few	TRBD1	TRBV18	TRBJ1-1	TGTGCCAGCTCACCACCGGGACAGAGGGCTTTCTTT	CASSPPGQRAFF
NA	NA	TRBV9	TRBJ2-3	TGTGCCAGCAGCGTAGGCGGCGGGGACGGCACAGATACGCAGTATTTT	CASSVGGGDGTDTQYF
NA	NA	TRBV9	TRBJ2-7	TGTGCCAGCACCCTTCCCTACGAGCAGTACTTC	CASTLPYEQYF
NA	TRBD2	TRBV5-1	TRBJ2-7	TGCGCCAGCAGACCTAGACTAGCGGGAGATGCCTACGAGCAGTACTTC	CASRPRLAGDAYEQYF
NA	TRBD2	TRBV3-1/TRBV3-2	TRBJ2-3	TGTGCCAGCAGCCCCCTCCGGGGGGACCTGTATTTT	CASSPLRGDLYF
NA	TRBD2	TRBV19	TRBJ2-2	TGTGCCAGTAGTATTAGTACTAGCGGACACACCGGGGAGCTGTTTTTT	CASSISTSGHTGELFF
NA	TRBD1	TRBV25-1	TRBJ1-2	TGTGCCAGCAGTGAATATAAGGGGGACAGGGTCTTTGGCTACACCTTC	CASSEYKGDRVFGYTF
NA	NA	TRBV30	TRBJ2-7	TGTGCCTGGACCCGAGACTCCTACGAGCAGTACTTC	CAWTRDSYEQYF